Below are 21 T cell receptor beta chains sequenced from a single sample in a study of blood T cell repertoires in COVID-19. Sequenced by immunoSEQ multiplex PCR; TCRdb stores in-frame clones only, minus some. The sample has a few hundred thousand clones, around four fifths seen once. The sample comprised peripheral blood. Receptors were obtained from a man aged 55 to 70 with acute or convalescent COVID-19.

This clone is a singleton in its sample. The chain couples TRBV18 to TRBJ1-3; no definite D call. The CDR3 has 15 amino acids. Germline V CDR1 and CDR2: KGHSH, LQKENI. V was shortened by 3 bases and J by 0 bases, with 9 bases between the two germline ends. Here the CDR3 reads CASSPDTASGNTIYF. The CDR3 coding sequence is TGTGCCAGCTCACCTGACACCGCCTCTGGAAACACCATATATTTT.

This chain links TRBV9 with TRBJ2-2, with TRBD2 matching over 11 bases. This CDR3 is 16 amino acids long. After removal of 1 base from V and 3 bases from J, the junction contained 2 bases not matched to a gene. Germline CDR1 reads SGDLS; CDR2 reads YYNGEE. CDR3 sequence: CASSVLGLADTGELFF. In DNA, the CDR3 is TGTGCCAGCAGCGTACTGGGACTAGCGGACACCGGGGAGCTGTTTTTT.

This chain links TRBV7-6 with TRBJ2-3; D unclear. The CDR3 loop spans 11 amino acids. Per germline, CDR1 SGHVS and CDR2 FNYEAQ. Trimming shortened V by 3 bases and J by 5 bases, and 3 bases separated the two germline ends. CDR3 coding DNA: TGTGCCAGCAGCTTCCGAGATACGCAGTATTTT. It yields the protein CASSFRDTQYF.

The chain uses TRBV19 and TRBJ2-1; TRBD2 matches at 10 bases. The CDR3 loop spans 15 amino acids. Germline V gene lookup returns CDR1 LNHDA and CDR2 SQIVND (reference sequence). V was clipped by 5 bases and J by 8 bases; unmatched bases: 9. CDR3 in amino acids: CASSPSGRALDEQFF. The CDR3 region has the DNA TGTGCCAGTAGTCCCAGCGGGAGGGCCCTCGATGAGCAGTTCTTC.

The DNA for the CDR3 is TGTGCCAGCAGCCCCCCCGGGGGTTATGGCTACACCTTC. Its protein is CASSPPGGYGYTF. This chain links TRBV5-6 with TRBJ1-2, with TRBD1 as a possible D gene (5 bases). The CDR3 length is 13 residues. Germline V CDR1 and CDR2: SGHDT, YYEEEE. Trimming shortened V by 4 bases and J by 5 bases, and 12 bases separated the two germline ends.

V gene TRBV11-3 combines with J gene TRBJ2-2, with D possibly TRBD2 on 6 matching bases. The V gene lost 1 base and the J gene lost 6 bases, with 12 bases spanning the gap. This CDR3 is built from 15 residues. CDR1 and CDR2 (germline): SGHNT, YENEEA. The CDR3 loop reads CASSLGGTAPGELFF. Here the CDR3 DNA reads TGTGCCAGCAGCTTAGGCGGGACCGCCCCCGGGGAGCTGTTTTTT.

This clone has a handful of counts. V and J are TRBV9 and TRBJ1-4, with a tentative D call TRBD1 (6 bases). V lost 2 bases to trimming and J lost 7 bases, with 12 bases between them. The CDR3 is 14 residues long. CDR1 is SGDLS, CDR2 YYNGEE, per germline. CDR3 nucleotides: TGTGCCAGCAGCGTCACAGGGATGGGTGAAAAACTGTTTTTT. This sequence encodes CASSVTGMGEKLFF.

A single count supports this clone. The genes are TRBV6-4 and TRBJ1-1, with TRBD1 matching 10 bases. The CDR3 has 14 residues. Germline V lookup: CDR1 MRHNA, CDR2 SNTAGT. V lost 3 bases, J lost 11 bases, and 9 bases stayed unmatched. The CDR3 DNA reads as TGTGCCAGCAGTGAGACGACAGGGGGCAGAGGTGCTTTCTTT. Translated, it gives CASSETTGGRGAFF.

The chain carries TRBV3-1 (or the pseudogene TRBV3-2) and TRBJ1-6; 7 nucleotides align to TRBD1. CDR1 is LGHDT, CDR2 YNNKEL, per germline (reference sequence). Losses at the gene ends were 4 bases for V and 9 bases for J; bases not matched to a gene: 6. The CDR3 length is 14 residues. In DNA, the CDR3 is TGTGCCAGCAGCCCCGGACAGGCGGGTTCACCCCTCCACTTT. Protein: CASSPGQAGSPLHF.

The chain has TRBV4-1 and TRBJ1-4, with D perhaps matching TRBD1 (5 bases). Germline V gives CDR1 MGHRA, CDR2 YSYEKL. V shed 4 bases and J shed 8 bases, with 17 bases lying between them. CDR3 size: 15 residues. The CDR3 here is CASSPVWRDDEKLFF. CDR3 bases: TGCGCCAGCAGCCCCGTTTGGAGGGACGACGAAAAACTGTTTTTT.

The genes are TRBV3-1 (or the pseudogene TRBV3-2) and TRBJ2-5; no definite D call. This CDR3 spans 15 amino acids. V was cut by 0 bases and J by 2 bases, with 10 bases left in between. Germline CDR1 is LGHDT and CDR2 is YNNKEL (reference sequence). The CDR3 DNA reads as TGTGCCAGCAGCCAAGATAGACTCCTACAAGAGACCCAGTACTTC. This translates into CASSQDRLLQETQYF.

The V and J genes are TRBV4-1 and TRBJ2-7; 11 nucleotides align to TRBD2. This CDR3 is built from 14 residues. The trim removed 8 bases at V and 9 bases at J, leaving 12 bases unmatched. Germline V CDR1 and CDR2: MGHRA, YSYEKL. CDR3 DNA: TGCGCCAGCGGGCCGGAGAGACTAGCGGGGCTGCAGTACTTC. This sequence encodes CASGPERLAGLQYF.

The rearrangement joins TRBV29-1 to TRBJ2-7, with D hard to call. The germline V gene encodes CDR1 SQVTM and CDR2 ANQGSEA. This CDR3 has 13 amino acids. V dropped 4 bases and J dropped 0 bases, with 10 bases sitting between them. CDR3 amino acids: CSVGGTSSYEQYF. In nucleotides, the CDR3 is TGCAGCGTTGGCGGCACATCCTCCTACGAGCAGTACTTC.

Notes on this clone: Additional DNA sequences in this sample encode the identical CDR3. V usage is TRBV27 and J usage is TRBJ2-7, with D unclear. Germline CDR1 MNHEY, CDR2 SMNVEV (reference sequence). This CDR3 is 13 amino acids long. V lost 0 bases to trimming and J lost 3 bases, with 6 bases between them. The CDR3 DNA sequence: TGTGCCAGCAGTTTATCACCAGGCTACGAGCAGTACTTC. Translated: CASSLSPGYEQYF.

This clone appeared a few times. Within the sample, other DNA sequences also encode this same CDR3. This sequence joins TRBV5-1 and TRBJ2-3; TRBD2 might be the D (5 bases). The CDR3 is 14 amino acids. The germline gives CDR1 SGHRS, CDR2 YFSETQ. Trimming cost V 0 bases and J 2 bases, with 7 bases left between them. The CDR3 here is CASSLDLATDTQYF. The CDR3 DNA reads TGCGCCAGCAGCTTGGACCTAGCCACAGATACGCAGTATTTT.

The CDR3 region has the DNA TGCGCCAGCAGCTTAGGACAAACCAACACTGAAGCTTTCTTT. The encoded protein is CASSLGQTNTEAFF. The V and J genes are TRBV5-1 and TRBJ1-1; D is possibly TRBD1 (5 bases). The CDR3 totals 14 residues. V was cut by 2 bases and J by 2 bases, with 10 bases left in between. Germline V CDR1 and CDR2: SGHRS, YFSETQ.

The V call is TRBV7-2, the J call TRBJ2-7; D not certain. CDR3 length equals 13 residues. Trimming stripped 1 base from V and 3 bases from J, with 7 bases between. The germline V gene has CDR1 SGHTA and CDR2 FQGNSA. CDR3 region: CASSLGLYYEQYF. CDR3 DNA: TGTGCCAGCAGCTTAGGGCTTTACTACGAGCAGTACTTC.

The genes are TRBV4-3 and TRBJ1-4; 9 positions agree with TRBD1. Germline lookup yields CDR1 LGHNA and CDR2 YSLEER. V trimming: 1 base; J trimming: 8 bases; junction bases outside the gene matches: 5. This CDR3 region has 15 residues. CDR3 nucleotide sequence: TGCGCCAGCAGCCAAGGACAGGGGGGTGGCGAAAAACTGTTTTTT. Protein sequence: CASSQGQGGGEKLFF.

The chain uses TRBV6-1 and TRBJ1-1; D unresolved. V was cut by 6 bases and J by 5 bases, with 13 bases left in between. The CDR3 length is 13 residues. Germline values: CDR1 MNHNS, CDR2 SASEGT. In DNA, the CDR3 is TGTGCCAGCAGCCCCCGGGGAAAGACTGAAGCTTTCTTT. Its translation: CASSPRGKTEAFF.

The chain has TRBV18 and TRBJ2-1; TRBD1 matches 9 bases. This CDR3 has 15 amino acids. After removal of 1 base from V and 7 bases from J, the junction contained 5 bases not matched to a gene. Germline CDR1 and CDR2: KGHSH and LQKENI. The CDR3 region has the DNA TGTGCCAGCTCACCACGTCCCGGGACAGGGAATGAGCAGTTCTTC. Amino acids: CASSPRPGTGNEQFF.

Worth noting for this clone: This CDR3 is also generated by other DNA sequences in the sample. V and J are TRBV7-3 and TRBJ1-1, with 8 bases matching TRBD1. Germline V lookup: CDR1 SGHTA, CDR2 FQGTGA. CDR3 length: 14 amino acids. The junction had 2 bases not matched to a gene; V was cut back by 4 bases and J by 1 base. CDR3 protein: CASSSGQGNTEAFF. For the CDR3, the DNA is TGTGCCAGCAGCTCCGGACAGGGGAACACTGAAGCTTTCTTT.